Listed below are T cell receptor beta chains from one sample, sequenced in a study of shared clonotypes between healthy human individuals. Method: immunoSEQ multiplex PCR; TCRdb's copy keeps in-frame clones and lacks some. The profile covers millions of clones, with about 92% appearing a single time and around 1.7% taken by the ten largest. Source material: naive CD8+ T cells from PBMCs. These receptors were obtained from a man younger than 30 in good health. Some clones in this sample may be carry-over from other donors' samples. Both conserved end residues are part of each CDR3. Each record gives: clone size, J gene, V gene, D gene, CDR3 DNA, CDR3 protein. The D gene is left open where the match is weak. Rows give clone size only sometimes, using once, few, many, or a class for an expanded clone.

abundance: NA; j_gene: TRBJ2-1; v_gene: TRBV19; d_gene: NA; CDR3nt: TGTGCCAGTAGCCTAGCCAGCGGGTACAATGAGCAGTTCTTC; CDR3aa: CASSLASGYNEQFF
abundance: NA; j_gene: TRBJ2-1; v_gene: TRBV29-1; d_gene: NA; CDR3nt: TGCAGCGTGAAACAGGGTTGGTCTGAGCAGTTCTTC; CDR3aa: CSVKQGWSEQFF
abundance: NA; j_gene: TRBJ1-3; v_gene: TRBV29-1; d_gene: NA; CDR3nt: TGCAGCGTTGTAATCTCCGGGTACACCATATATTTT; CDR3aa: CSVVISGYTIYF
abundance: NA; j_gene: TRBJ2-1; v_gene: TRBV27; d_gene: NA; CDR3nt: TGTGCCAGCAGTTACTCCCGGGGGGCGGATGAGCAGTTCTTC; CDR3aa: CASSYSRGADEQFF
abundance: few; j_gene: TRBJ1-1; v_gene: TRBV27; d_gene: NA; CDR3nt: TGTGCCACAAGAAAGGCAGGGAGGGCTGAAGCTTTCTTT; CDR3aa: CATRKAGRAEAFF
abundance: NA; j_gene: TRBJ1-4; v_gene: TRBV4-3; d_gene: TRBD1; CDR3nt: TGCGCCAGCAGCCAACACAGGGGGGGCCTTGGGGAAAAACTGTTTTTT; CDR3aa: CASSQHRGGLGEKLFF
abundance: NA; j_gene: TRBJ2-3; v_gene: TRBV10-3; d_gene: TRBD2; CDR3nt: TGTGCCATCAGTGACCGGACTAGCGGAAGCACAGATACGCAGTATTTT; CDR3aa: CAISDRTSGSTDTQYF
abundance: NA; j_gene: TRBJ1-3; v_gene: TRBV28; d_gene: NA; CDR3nt: TGTGCCAGCAGCCTGGTAGGGGGATCTGGAAACACCATATATTTT; CDR3aa: CASSLVGGSGNTIYF
abundance: once; j_gene: TRBJ1-1; v_gene: TRBV27; d_gene: NA; CDR3nt: TGTGCCAGCAGTTTTCAGGGTCATGCGACTGAAGCTTTCTTT; CDR3aa: CASSFQGHATEAFF
abundance: NA; j_gene: TRBJ2-3; v_gene: TRBV28; d_gene: NA; CDR3nt: TGTGCCAGCAGTTGGGTTCCTCTAGACGGCACAGATACGCAGTATTTT; CDR3aa: CASSWVPLDGTDTQYF
abundance: few; j_gene: TRBJ1-5; v_gene: TRBV4-1; d_gene: NA; CDR3nt: TGCGCCAGCAGCCAAGATTGGGTTCAGCCCCAGCATTTT; CDR3aa: CASSQDWVQPQHF